The 10 T cell receptor beta chains below come from one sample, sequenced in a study of neurological immune-mediated disorders. Using its own MiXCR run on the 5' RACE reads, TCRdb lists one record per CDR3 protein. The sample lists some 50,000 distinct CDR3 sequences, roughly 15% occurring once. Sequencing was carried out using PBMCs. All receptors come from a man in his fifties or sixties in good health.

This clonotype has a handful of counts. A read error is possible here, since a much larger clone lies one base away. This sequence joins TRBV7-2 and TRBJ2-1; D remains ambiguous. This CDR3 is 12 amino acids long. The germline CDR1 and CDR2 sequences are SGHTA and FQGNSA. The CDR3 sequence is CASSTYNNEQLF. CDR3 nucleotide sequence: TGTGCCAGCTCAACTTATAACAATGAGCAGTTATTC.

This clonotype was detected ten times or more. The rearrangement links TRBV7-2 to TRBJ2-5; TRBD2 aligns across 13 bases. This CDR3 has 15 amino acids. Trimming at V came to 5 bases and at J to 4 bases, leaving 4 bases not matched to a gene. Germline assignment: CDR1 SGHTA and CDR2 FQGNSA. CDR3 sequence: CASSERLAGGETQYF. The CDR3 coding sequence is TGTGCCAGCAGCGAACGACTAGCGGGAGGAGAGACCCAGTACTTC.

This clonotype was observed at least ten times. This rearrangement joins TRBV29-1 to TRBJ2-3, with D uncertain. Germline-derived CDR1 and CDR2 are SQVTM and ANQGSEA. V lost 2 bases to trimming and J lost 2 bases, with 20 bases between them. The CDR3 contains 17 residues. The CDR3: CSVESADDLRNTDTQYF. CDR3 coding DNA: TGCAGCGTTGAATCGGCGGATGATCTGAGGAACACAGATACGCAGTATTTT.

This clonotype was detected a few times. The chain links TRBV20-1 to TRBJ2-5; TRBD2 is a possible D gene (5 bases). Germline CDR1 reads DFQATT; CDR2 reads SNEGSKA (reference sequence). The V and J ends lost 5 bases and 0 bases respectively, with 10 bases between them. This CDR3 region has 13 residues. CDR3 in DNA: TGCAGTGCTCTAGACTACAACCAAGAGACCCAGTACTTC. It codes for CSALDYNQETQYF.

This clonotype was detected ten times or more. The chain is built from TRBV7-2 and TRBJ2-7; D remains unclear. V lost 5 bases and J lost 3, with 11 bases in between. Looked up from germline, CDR1 is SGHTA and CDR2 is FQGNSA. The CDR3 spans 13 residues. The CDR3: CASSPNHFYEQYF. Written as DNA, the CDR3 is TGTGCCAGCAGCCCCAATCATTTCTACGAGCAGTACTTC.

This chain uses TRBV5-1 with TRBJ2-2, with D possibly being TRBD2 (7 bases). Trimming removed 8 bases at V and 0 bases at J, with 17 bases between. Germline V gives CDR1 SGHRS, CDR2 YFSETQ. This CDR3 contains 16 residues. This CDR3 is CASMPGGRTNTGELFF. In nucleotides, the CDR3 is TGCGCCAGTATGCCCGGGGGGCGTACGAACACCGGGGAGCTGTTTTTT.

This clonotype has a count of ten or more. This chain links TRBV4-2 with TRBJ2-5; the D is unclear. Per the germline V gene, CDR1 is LGHNA and CDR2 is YNFKEQ. V lost 3 bases, J lost 3 bases, and 8 bases lay in between. The CDR3 has 13 residues. The CDR3 loop is CASSQYTEETQYF. CDR3 bases: TGTGCCAGCAGCCAGTACACCGAAGAGACCCAGTACTTC.

This clonotype has at least ten counts. The rearrangement joins TRBV2 to TRBJ1-5; 9 positions agree with TRBD1. Germline CDR1 reads SNHLY; CDR2 reads FYNNEI. This CDR3 is built from 15 residues. V trimming: 3 bases; J trimming: 7 bases; junction bases outside the gene matches: 7. CDR3 DNA: TGTGCCAGCAGTGAGGTACAGGGGGCCCGGCAGCCCCAGCATTTT. This encodes CASSEVQGARQPQHF.

This clonotype has a count of ten or more. The chain links TRBV4-1 to TRBJ2-4; 9 bases are a match to TRBD2. The CDR3 has 19 amino acids. The ends lost 0 bases at V and 1 base at J; junction bases unmatched: 10. From germline, CDR1 is MGHRA and CDR2 YSYEKL. CDR3 DNA sequence: TGCGCCAGCAGCCAAGAAGGCGGGAGGGGTCTGGTGGCCAAAAACATTCAGTACTTC. Its protein product is CASSQEGGRGLVAKNIQYF.

Ten or more counts support this clonotype. The rearrangement uses TRBV28 and TRBJ2-2, with TRBD2 matching over 8 bases. V gave up 6 bases and J gave up 6 bases; unmatched junction bases: 9. Germline V gives CDR1 MDHEN, CDR2 SYDVKM. The CDR3 has 15 residues. CDR3 residues: CASSGSGRGAGELFF. CDR3 DNA sequence: TGTGCCAGCAGCGGGAGCGGGAGAGGGGCCGGGGAGCTGTTTTTT. Looking up the rest from reference TRBV28 and TRBJ2-2 gives the full variable domain: DVKVTQSSRYLVKRTGEKVFLECVQDMDHENMFWYRQDPGLGLRLIYFSYDVKMKEKGDIPEGYSVSREKKERFSLILESASTNQTSMYLCASSGSGRGAGELFFGEGSRLTVL.